The 10 T cell receptor beta chains below were found in one sample sequenced in a study of blood T cell repertoires in COVID-19. The method was immunoSEQ multiplex PCR; TCRdb's version includes in-frame clones alone and lacks a portion of them. The sample shows tens of thousands of clones, about 84% of them seen only once. Material: peripheral blood. Receptors originate from a man aged 50 to 60 with COVID-19, enrolled during active disease.

This clone appeared once. The rearrangement uses TRBV7-3 and TRBJ2-7, with D possibly being TRBD1 (5 bases). V dropped 4 bases and J dropped 6 bases, with 13 bases sitting between them. CDR1 and CDR2 from the germline V gene are SGHTA and FQGTGA. The CDR3 is 13 residues long. As DNA, the CDR3 is TGTGCCAGCAGCTCCTATCAGGGTACCGAGCAGTACTTC. Translating gives CASSSYQGTEQYF.

The CDR3 sequence is CASSMYDSILGQYF. Here the CDR3 DNA reads TGTGCCAGTAGTATGTACGACTCGATACTTGGGCAGTACTTC. This sequence joins TRBV19 and TRBJ2-7; D remains ambiguous. CDR1 is LNHDA and CDR2 is SQIVND in the germline V gene (reference sequence). This CDR3 is built from 14 residues. V lost 3 bases and J 9 bases, leaving 18 bases between the germline ends.

The CDR3 DNA reads as TGCGCCAGCAGCAACGCCGGACAGGGGTACACCGGGGAGCTGTTTTTT. Its translation: CASSNAGQGYTGELFF. This chain connects TRBV5-1 to TRBJ2-2, with 9 bases identical to TRBD1. This CDR3 has 16 amino acids. The junction had 7 bases not matched to a gene; V was cut back by 4 bases and J by 3 bases. Germline loops: CDR1 SGHRS, CDR2 YFSETQ.

The V gene is TRBV6-2 or TRBV6-3, the J gene TRBJ2-5; possibly TRBD1 for D (5 bases). This CDR3 spans 15 amino acids. V lost 2 bases and J 1 base, leaving 11 bases between the germline ends. CDR1 and CDR2 (germline): MNHEY, SVGEGT. Written as DNA, the CDR3 is TGTGCCAGCAGTTACCCAGGGTTGGGCCAAGAGACCCAGTACTTC. Protein sequence: CASSYPGLGQETQYF.

This clone was detected once. This chain uses TRBV19 with TRBJ1-5; no definite D call. The CDR3 is 13 residues long. Trimming shortened V by 4 bases and J by 7 bases, and 11 bases separated the two germline ends. CDR1 LNHDA and CDR2 SQIVND come from the germline V gene (reference sequence). The CDR3 spells CASSTVPSQPQHF. CDR3 DNA sequence: TGTGCCAGTAGTACTGTCCCAAGCCAGCCCCAGCATTTT.

The gene calls are TRBV11-1 and TRBJ2-7; 8 bases fit TRBD1. CDR1 is SGHAT and CDR2 is FQDESV in the germline V gene (reference sequence). After removal of 5 bases from V and 2 bases from J, the junction contained 8 bases not matched to a gene. There are 15 residues in the CDR3. The CDR3 sequence: CASSIMTGVTYEQYF. In DNA, the CDR3 is TGTGCCAGCAGCATAATGACAGGGGTCACCTACGAGCAGTACTTC. Filled out from reference TRBV11-1 and TRBJ2-7, the complete variable domain reads EAEVAQSPRYKITEKSQAVAFWCDPISGHATLYWYRQILGQGPELLVQFQDESVVDDSQLPKDRFSAERLKGVDSTLKIQPAELGDSAMYLCASSIMTGVTYEQYFGPGTRLTVT.

This clone is termed medium-sized. The rearrangement links TRBV5-1 to TRBJ2-7; 11 bases line up with TRBD1. With 2 bases clipped from V and 6 bases from J, the junction kept 7 bases outside the gene matches. CDR1 is SGHRS, CDR2 YFSETQ, per germline. This CDR3 contains 15 residues. The CDR3 spells CASSFYQDRGREQYF. The CDR3 coding sequence is TGCGCCAGCAGCTTTTATCAGGACAGGGGGCGCGAGCAGTACTTC. Supplemented by reference TRBV5-1 and TRBJ2-7, the full variable domain reads KAGVTQTPRYLIKTRGQQVTLSCSPISGHRSVSWYQQTPGQGLQFLFEYFSETQRNKGNFPGRFSGRQFSNSRSEMNVSTLELGDSALYLCASSFYQDRGREQYFGPGTRLTVT.

The CDR3 region is CATSEAGTGAFDNQPQHF. The CDR3 bases are TGTGCCACCAGTGAAGCCGGGACAGGGGCCTTTGACAATCAGCCCCAGCATTTT. The chain uses TRBV24-1 and TRBJ1-5; 10 nucleotides line up with TRBD1. CDR1 and CDR2 from the germline V gene are KGHDR and SFDVKD. The CDR3 loop spans 18 amino acids. The V segment lost 4 bases and the J segment 3 bases; nucleotides outside the gene matches: 11.

This chain connects TRBV7-9 to TRBJ2-3; D gene ambiguous. The V end lost 5 bases, the J end lost 9 bases, and 9 bases lay between the germline ends. The CDR3 is 11 amino acids. Per germline, CDR1 SEHNR and CDR2 FQNEAQ (reference sequence). CDR3 protein: CASSQTITQYF. The CDR3, as DNA: TGTGCCAGCAGCCAAACTATAACGCAGTATTTT.

V and J are TRBV13 and TRBJ2-2, with TRBD2 as a possible D gene (8 bases). This CDR3 has 19 residues. CDR1 is PRHDT and CDR2 is FYEKMQ in the germline V gene (reference sequence). Trimming shortened V by 6 bases and J by 1 base, and 24 bases separated the two germline ends. CDR3 protein: CASSRPRGGGGKNTGELFF. The CDR3, as DNA: TGTGCCAGCAGTCGCCCCAGGGGGGGCGGGGGGAAGAACACCGGGGAGCTGTTTTTT.